Included here is one TCR beta chain sequence, with context. TCRbeta libraries were built with three rounds of nested PCR, modified from ARM-PCR. Each CDR3 protein gets one entry after TCRdb re-called the multiplex PCR reads with MiXCR. The sample holds 90,000 to 130,000 distinct CDR3 sequences; 75% to 90% are singletons and the top ten take around 21%. The data were obtained in a study of tumor and adjacent non-tumor tissue in lung cancer. The germline V gene has CDR1 MNHNS and CDR2 SASEGT. This CDR3 is 18 amino acids long. The V gene end was trimmed by 2 bases and the J gene end by 9 bases; junction bases not matched to a gene: 22. No cell sorting was done before RNA was extracted from the tissue.

This chain joins TRBV6-1 and TRBJ2-7, with TRBD2 matching 7 bases. The sample comprised lung tumor tissue. This receptor was obtained from a man aged 70 or older with non-small cell lung cancer. The CDR3 DNA reads as TGTGCCAGCAGTGAACTAACGGGAGGCCCCTCGACGGCTGGAGCGCAGTACTTC. It translates to CASSELTGGPSTAGAQYF.